These 32 T cell receptor beta chains were sequenced from one sample in a study of T cells in Graves' hyperthyroidism and ophthalmopathy (dated by TCRdb to about 2019). The receptor library was made with multiplex PCR. The data were produced on an Illumina HiSeq 2000. The TCR beta CDR3 regions were amplified from RNA transcripts. For the first round of RT-PCR on the TCR CDR3, the HTBI primer set was used together with the Qiagen OneStep RT-PCR kit. The public reads were reprocessed in TCRdb via fastp at Q25 and MiXCR, keeping in-frame beta chains. Rows matching on CDR3 protein sequence are summarized as one entry with the most common DNA and genes. This sample has 490,000 or so distinct CDR3 sequences in its table, and about 16% of those were observed once. About 29% of the sample comes from the top ten. Sequencing was carried out using blood. The receptor set was obtained from a young woman with Graves' ophthalmopathy.

In this sample, this clonotype turned up a few times. The rearrangement links TRBV28 to TRBJ2-1; D may be TRBD2 (6 bases). V gave up 7 bases and J gave up 9 bases, with 22 bases separating them. CDR1 is MDHEN and CDR2 is SYDVKM in the germline V gene. CDR3 size: 15 residues. The CDR3 DNA follows: TGTGCCAGCACCCCTCCGGGACTGAGGATTAGTGAGCAGTTCTTC. It encodes CASTPPGLRISEQFF.

In this sample, this clonotype turned up a few times. The chain has TRBV12-3 or TRBV12-4 and TRBJ2-6; the D gene is possibly TRBD1 (6 bases). CDR3 length equals 20 residues. With 5 bases removed from V and 0 bases from J, the gap between germline ends came to 23 bases. CDR3 loop: CASSIRNRQEPNSGANVLTF. In DNA form, the CDR3 reads TGTGCCAGCAGTATAAGAAACAGACAGGAACCTAACTCTGGGGCCAACGTCCTGACTTTC.

This clonotype was observed many times. The chain links TRBV2 to TRBJ1-6, with no clear D. CDR1 is SNHLY and CDR2 is FYNNEI in the germline V gene. The CDR3 runs to 12 residues. Trimming took off 3 bases at V and 7 bases at J, with 4 bases between the two ends. The CDR3: CASSEPNSPLHF. The DNA of the CDR3 is TGTGCCAGCAGTGAGCCAAATTCACCCCTCCACTTT.

This clonotype was counted only a few times. The rearrangement uses TRBV7-6 and TRBJ1-3; D is undetermined. V lost 1 base and J 0 bases, leaving 16 bases between the germline ends. This CDR3 region has 18 residues. Germline lookup yields CDR1 SGHVS and CDR2 FNYEAQ. This CDR3 reads CASSLGETFALSGNTIYF. The CDR3 DNA reads TGTGCCAGCAGCTTAGGGGAGACTTTCGCCCTCTCTGGAAACACCATATATTTT.

This clonotype was recorded a few times. CDR3 in amino acids: CASSSTGGREQFF. As DNA, the CDR3 is TGTGCCAGCAGTTCCACAGGGGGCAGGGAGCAGTTCTTC. The chain couples TRBV27 to TRBJ2-1; 9 bases are a match to TRBD1. The CDR3 spans 13 residues. Per the germline V gene, CDR1 is MNHEY and CDR2 is SMNVEV (reference sequence). V lost 4 bases and J lost 10; bases outside the gene matches: 5.

The chain has TRBV28 and TRBJ2-5; TRBD1 agrees at 9 bases. CDR3 length: 14 residues. The J segment lost 5 bases and the V segment lost 5 bases, leaving 6 bases of the junction unmatched. CDR1 and CDR2 from the germline V gene are MDHEN and SYDVKM. This CDR3 reads CASSTQGADETQYF. CDR3 in DNA: TGTGCCAGCAGTACACAGGGGGCGGATGAGACCCAGTACTTC.

There are many counts of this clonotype. This chain links TRBV11-1 with TRBJ2-3; tentatively, D is TRBD1 (6 bases). The CDR3 sequence is 17 residues long. V lost 4 bases and J 0 bases, leaving 17 bases between the germline ends. Germline CDR1 is SGHAT and CDR2 is FQDESV (reference sequence). CDR3 sequence (DNA): TGTGCCAGCAGCTCAAAGCCGAGACAGGCCAGCACAGATACGCAGTATTTT. Translating gives CASSSKPRQASTDTQYF.

The sample holds a few counts of this clonotype. V and J are TRBV7-2 and TRBJ2-7, with 13 bases matching TRBD2. V lost 5 bases to trimming and J lost 2 bases; unmatched junction nucleotides: 6. The CDR3 runs to 16 residues. Germline V gene sequence: CDR1 SGHTA, CDR2 FQGNSA. This chain's CDR3 is CASSSRGLAGTYEQYF. CDR3 nucleotide sequence: TGTGCCAGCAGCAGCCGGGGACTAGCGGGGACCTACGAGCAGTACTTC.

The rearrangement uses TRBV5-4 and TRBJ2-7; D remains unclear. Trimming took 0 bases from V and 0 from J, leaving 10 bases between them. Germline V gives CDR1 SGHNT, CDR2 YYREEE (reference sequence). The CDR3 length is 15 residues. CDR3 protein: CASSLGDTISYEQYF. CDR3 nucleotides: TGTGCCAGCAGCTTGGGAGACACCATCTCCTACGAGCAGTACTTC.

The V gene is TRBV5-4, the J gene TRBJ2-2; TRBD2 aligns across 9 bases. V lost 4 bases to trimming and J lost 3 bases; unmatched junction nucleotides: 4. This CDR3 has 15 amino acids. Germline V gene lookup returns CDR1 SGHNT and CDR2 YYREEE (reference sequence). Here the CDR3 DNA reads TGTGCCAGCAGCCGTCTAGCGGGACACACCGGGGAGCTGTTTTTT. Its translation: CASSRLAGHTGELFF.

This clonotype was picked up many times. The chain recombines TRBV5-5 with TRBJ1-1; D uncertain. Between the trimmed V and J ends, which lost 2 bases and 6 bases, there was a span of 5 bases. This CDR3 region has 11 residues. CDR1 is SGHKS and CDR2 is YYEKEE in the germline V gene (reference sequence). CDR3 bases: TGTGCCAGCAGCTTAGGAGCTGAAGCTTTCTTT. Amino acids: CASSLGAEAFF.

The sample holds many counts of this clonotype. This sequence joins TRBV28 and TRBJ1-1; TRBD1 is a possible D gene (5 bases). In germline, CDR1 is MDHEN, CDR2 SYDVKM. Trimming took 11 bases from V and 8 from J, leaving 21 bases between them. This CDR3 has 13 amino acids. The CDR3 is CACLGEPPIEAFF. Here the CDR3 DNA reads TGTGCCTGCCTGGGGGAACCACCCATCGAAGCTTTCTTT.

In this sample, this clonotype turned up many times. This CDR3 is CASTDPNEKLFF. The CDR3 nucleotides are TGTGCCAGCACCGACCCAAATGAAAAACTGTTTTTT. The chain combines TRBV7-2 with TRBJ1-4; D gene ambiguous. The CDR3 runs to 12 residues. Germline-derived CDR1 and CDR2 are SGHTA and FQGNSA. V was pared by 7 bases and J by 5 bases, with 8 bases between.

The CDR3 reads CASSGWGQGPGTQYF. For the CDR3, the DNA is TGTGCCAGCTCTGGCTGGGGACAGGGCCCGGGGACCCAGTACTTC. The chain combines TRBV25-1 with TRBJ2-5; TRBD1 matches 9 bases. Germline values: CDR1 MGHDK, CDR2 SYGVNS. The V gene end was trimmed by 8 bases and the J gene end by 7 bases; junction bases not matched to a gene: 14. This CDR3 spans 15 amino acids.

The rearrangement uses TRBV11-2 and TRBJ2-6; perhaps TRBD2 as D (6 bases). From germline, CDR1 is SGHAT and CDR2 FQNNGV. With 5 bases removed from V and 2 bases from J, the gap between germline ends came to 13 bases. The CDR3 spans 16 residues. CDR3 protein: CASSQDWGAGANVLTF. Here the CDR3 DNA reads TGTGCCAGCAGCCAAGATTGGGGGGCTGGGGCCAACGTCCTGACTTTC.

This clonotype was found a few times. V and J are TRBV24-1 and TRBJ2-3; D gene uncertain. V lost 5 bases and J lost 3, with 23 bases in between. The CDR3 covers 18 residues. Germline-derived CDR1 and CDR2 are KGHDR and SFDVKD. This CDR3 reads CATSGVVGSGRSTDTQYF. The CDR3 DNA is TGTGCCACCAGTGGAGTGGTTGGGTCAGGAAGATCTACAGATACGCAGTATTTT.

This clonotype was seen a handful of times. The V and J genes are TRBV20-1 and TRBJ2-4; the D is unclear. The CDR3 totals 13 residues. V was shortened by 3 bases and J by 0 bases, with 6 bases between the two germline ends. Germline lookup yields CDR1 DFQATT and CDR2 SNEGSKA (reference sequence). CDR3: CSARNLAKNIQYF. The CDR3 DNA reads TGCAGTGCTAGGAACCTAGCCAAAAACATTCAGTACTTC.

There are many counts of this clonotype. V usage is TRBV20-1 and J usage is TRBJ2-3, with D unclear. Trimming stripped 3 bases from V and 5 bases from J, with 6 bases between. The CDR3 has 11 residues. Germline loops: CDR1 DFQATT, CDR2 SNEGSKA (reference sequence). Here the CDR3 reads CSARFGDTQYF. The DNA for the CDR3 is TGCAGTGCTAGGTTTGGAGATACGCAGTATTTT.

This chain joins TRBV28 and TRBJ2-5; the match to TRBD1 covers 7 bases. CDR1 and CDR2 from the germline V gene are MDHEN and SYDVKM. The junction had 7 bases not matched to a gene; V was cut back by 9 bases and J by 6 bases. The CDR3 has 12 amino acids. In DNA, the CDR3 is TGTGCCAGTTTAGGGGGCCTCCAGACCCAGTACTTC. It is translated as CASLGGLQTQYF.

J is TRBJ1-5 and V is TRBV24-1, with D uncertain. The CDR3 is 16 residues long. Per the germline V gene, CDR1 is KGHDR and CDR2 is SFDVKD. Trimming took off 2 bases at V and 2 bases at J, with 12 bases between the two ends. CDR3 in amino acids: CATSDSSGNGNQPQHF. The CDR3 DNA reads as TGTGCCACCAGTGATTCGTCCGGGAATGGCAATCAGCCCCAGCATTTT.

This clonotype has at least ten counts. The CDR3 reads CASSQNRGKRGYTF. The CDR3 region has the DNA TGTGCCAGCTCCCAAAACAGGGGGAAAAGGGGCTACACCTTC. The chain is built from TRBV12-3 or TRBV12-4 and TRBJ1-2, with 8 bases lining up with TRBD1. The CDR3 is 14 amino acids. J was trimmed by 8 bases and V by 8 bases; bases with no gene match: 13.

The chain uses TRBV6-2 or TRBV6-3 and TRBJ2-1, with D possibly being TRBD1 or TRBD2 (5 bases each). Germline V gives CDR1 MNHEY, CDR2 SVGEGT. The CDR3 length is 14 residues. V was cut by 1 base and J by 8 bases, with 12 bases left in between. This CDR3 reads CASSYFRGVDEQFF. The DNA for the CDR3 is TGTGCCAGCAGTTACTTTAGAGGGGTTGATGAGCAGTTCTTC.

In its sample, this clonotype was seen a few times. The J gene is TRBJ1-3, the V gene TRBV7-9; the match to TRBD1 covers 9 bases. Trimming removed 5 bases from V and 0 bases from J; junction bases left unmatched: 17. The CDR3 totals 20 residues. The germline CDR1 and CDR2 sequences are SEHNR and FQNEAQ (reference sequence). Written as DNA, the CDR3 is TGTGCCAGCAGCGACGTCTCCGGGACAGGGCTCCTACTCTCTGGAAACACCATATATTTT. As protein: CASSDVSGTGLLLSGNTIYF.

The V and J genes are TRBV20-1 and TRBJ2-2, with TRBD2 matching over 9 bases. Trimming cost V 8 bases and J 4 bases; bases outside gene matches: 5. The germline CDR1 and CDR2 sequences are DFQATT and SNEGSKA (reference sequence). The CDR3 extends over 13 amino acids. This CDR3 reads CSLISGSTGELFF. CDR3 DNA sequence: TGCAGTCTCATTAGCGGGAGCACCGGGGAGCTGTTTTTT.

This clonotype was observed a few times. This may stem from a read error, because a much larger clone lies one nucleotide away. The rearrangement uses TRBV5-1 and TRBJ2-3, with D tentatively TRBD1 (6 bases). This CDR3 has 16 amino acids. CDR1 SGHRS and CDR2 YFSETQ come from the germline V gene. CDR3 loop: CASSLEMGHGTDTRYF. In DNA, the CDR3 is TGCGCCAGCAGCTTGGAGATGGGACATGGCACAGATACGCGGTATTTT.

This clonotype was detected ten times or more. The V gene is TRBV6-2 or TRBV6-3, the J gene TRBJ2-2; D call uncertain. Germline assignment: CDR1 MNHEY and CDR2 SVGEGT. This CDR3 spans 15 amino acids. Trimming took 2 bases from V and 2 from J, leaving 9 bases between them. The CDR3 bases are TGTGCCAGCAGTTACGACGGAACTAACACCGGGGAGCTGTTTTTT. Amino acids: CASSYDGTNTGELFF.

This clonotype was seen at least ten times. This chain links TRBV27 with TRBJ2-7, with 10 bases aligning to TRBD2. Germline CDR1 and CDR2: MNHEY and SMNVEV (reference sequence). This CDR3 comprises 14 residues. V lost 2 bases and J lost 5; bases outside the gene matches: 3. The DNA for the CDR3 is TGTGCCAGCAGTTTAAGCCTAGCGGGAGACGAGCAGTACTTC. As protein: CASSLSLAGDEQYF.

Of note for this clonotype: This may be a read error, as it is one base from a much larger clone. The CDR3 DNA sequence: TGTGCCAGCAGCGATGACACTTGGGACACTGAAGCTCTCTTT. Residues: CASSDDTWDTEALF. V is TRBV11-1 and J is TRBJ1-1; TRBD1 is a possible D gene (6 bases). Germline V CDR1 and CDR2: SGHAT, FQDESV (reference sequence). The CDR3 runs 14 residues.

This clonotype has at least ten counts. The gene calls are TRBV5-1 and TRBJ2-1, with D possibly being TRBD2 (6 bases). Trimming cost V 1 base and J 2 bases, with 13 bases left between them. This CDR3 comprises 16 residues. Germline values: CDR1 SGHRS, CDR2 YFSETQ. CDR3 region: CASSLRWAGTYNEQFF. The DNA for the CDR3 is TGCGCCAGCAGCTTGAGATGGGCGGGAACCTACAATGAGCAGTTCTTC. The variable domain in full, with the rest retrieved from reference TRBV5-1 and TRBJ2-1, is KAGVTQTPRYLIKTRGQQVTLSCSPISGHRSVSWYQQTPGQGLQFLFEYFSETQRNKGNFPGRFSGRQFSNSRSEMNVSTLELGDSALYLCASSLRWAGTYNEQFFGPGTRLTVL.

This chain connects TRBV6-2 or TRBV6-3 to TRBJ2-7; TRBD2 might be the D (6 bases). Germline V CDR1 and CDR2: MNHEY, SVGEGT. This CDR3 spans 14 amino acids. V lost 4 bases and J 7 bases, leaving 17 bases between the germline ends. The CDR3 is CASSSSGLTGEQYF. CDR3 in DNA: TGTGCCAGCAGTTCGTCGGGACTCACGGGGGAGCAGTACTTC.

This clonotype was observed many times. The chain recombines TRBV7-3 with TRBJ1-5, with 8 bases that match TRBD1. CDR3 size: 17 residues. The germline gives CDR1 SGHTA, CDR2 FQGTGA. V trimming: 5 bases; J trimming: 0 bases; junction bases outside the gene matches: 9. Here the CDR3 reads CASSRDRGPYSNQPQHF. The CDR3 nucleotides read TGTGCCAGCAGCCGAGACAGGGGTCCTTATAGCAATCAGCCCCAGCATTTT.

The chain joins TRBV11-1 to TRBJ2-6, with 7 nucleotides matching TRBD1. The CDR3 extends over 17 amino acids. J was trimmed by 1 base and V by 4 bases; bases with no gene match: 7. CDR1 is SGHAT and CDR2 is FQDESV in the germline V gene (reference sequence). The CDR3 reads CASSSPGQLSGANVLTF. The CDR3 nucleotides are TGTGCCAGCAGCTCACCGGGACAGCTGTCTGGGGCCAACGTCCTGACTTTC.